Below, 23 T cell receptor beta chains from the same sample are listed, as sequenced in a study of T cell changes during pregnancy in multiple sclerosis (dated by TCRdb to about 2019). The library was generated by the immunoSEQ multiplex PCR assay. This is the immuneACCESS table as TCRdb keeps it, with only in-frame sequences that have V and J called. A part of the clones is gone; compared with another copy, unresolved V genes explain less than half, and the rest is unexplained. In all, the sample holds around 92,000 clones, and 90% to 95% of those were seen once. Roughly 2.4% of the sample belongs to the ten largest clones. Sample: peripheral blood, taken in the third trimester of pregnancy. These receptors all come from a female donor with multiple sclerosis, enrolled in a pregnancy study.

This clone was counted a single time. Germline and junction disagree at one end, which may indicate a read error. The chain combines TRBV7-7 with TRBJ2-5, with D possibly matching TRBD1 (6 bases). There are 13 residues in the CDR3. CDR1 is SSHAT, CDR2 FNYEAQ, per germline (reference sequence). The CDR3 coding sequence is TGTGCTAGCAGCTTACAGGGTCGAGAGACCCAGTACTTC. Translating it yields CASSLQGRETQYF.

This chain joins TRBV4-2 and TRBJ2-1; 8 bases map to TRBD2. The V and J ends lost 3 bases and 7 bases, in that order; junction bases with no gene match: 11. Germline V gives CDR1 LGHNA, CDR2 YNFKEQ. The CDR3 has 16 residues. The CDR3 loop is CASSHTGRDPLNEQFF. The CDR3 bases are TGTGCCAGCAGCCATACCGGGAGGGATCCCTTGAATGAGCAGTTCTTC.

This rearrangement joins TRBV28 to TRBJ2-7; a possible D gene is TRBD2 (6 bases). The CDR3 totals 13 residues. V dropped 7 bases and J dropped 3 bases, with 13 bases sitting between them. Germline lookup yields CDR1 MDHEN and CDR2 SYDVKM. The chain's CDR3 is CASTGGRLYEQYF. In DNA form, the CDR3 reads TGTGCCAGCACCGGGGGACGACTCTACGAGCAGTACTTC.

This clone was counted a single time. The J gene is TRBJ2-7, the V gene TRBV9; no definite D call. The CDR3 contains 14 residues. Germline CDR1 reads SGDLS; CDR2 reads YYNGEE. The V gene lost 0 bases and the J gene lost 2 bases, with 9 bases spanning the gap. The CDR3 protein is CASSVGAPPYEQYF. CDR3 coding DNA: TGTGCCAGCAGCGTAGGGGCGCCTCCCTACGAGCAGTACTTC. The full variable domain, in which reference TRBV9 and TRBJ2-7 provide the parts outside the CDR3, is DSGVTQTPKHLITATGQRVTLRCSPRSGDLSVYWYQQSLDQGLQFLIQYYNGEERAKGNILERFSAQQFPDLHSELNLSSLELGDSALYFCASSVGAPPYEQYFGPGTRLTVT.

The rearrangement links TRBV27 to TRBJ1-5, with TRBD1 identical over 11 bases. This CDR3 has 14 residues. After removal of 6 bases from V and 4 bases from J, the junction contained 2 bases not matched to a gene. The V gene's germline CDR1 is MNHEY and CDR2 SMNVEV (reference sequence). The CDR3: CASRGTGGNQPQHF. CDR3 nucleotides: TGTGCCAGCAGGGGGACAGGGGGAAATCAGCCCCAGCATTTT.

The rearrangement links TRBV6-6 to TRBJ1-3; D uncertain. Trimming shortened V by 6 bases and J by 0 bases, and 9 bases separated the two germline ends. The germline gives CDR1 MNHNY, CDR2 SVGAGI (reference sequence). This CDR3 contains 14 residues. The CDR3 bases are TGTGCCAGCAGGCGAGGGAACTCTGGAAACACCATATATTTT. Protein sequence: CASRRGNSGNTIYF.

Remarks on this clone: At one end the junction does not follow the germline gene, possibly because of a read error. This rearrangement joins TRBV29-1 to TRBJ1-1; 7 bases agree with TRBD1. Looked up from germline, CDR1 is SQVTM and CDR2 is ANQGSEA. CDR3 length: 13 amino acids. The CDR3 region has the DNA TGCAGCGTTGGGGGGACAGAACGCAAAGAAGGTTTCTTT. Amino acids: CSVGGTERKEGFF.

The chain recombines TRBV15 with TRBJ2-1; 7 bases agree with TRBD2. The CDR3 runs 14 residues. The V segment lost 5 bases and the J segment 7 bases; nucleotides outside the gene matches: 8. Looked up from germline, CDR1 is LNHNV and CDR2 is YYDKDF (reference sequence). The CDR3 protein is CATSSGGSENEQFF. As DNA, the CDR3 is TGTGCCACCAGCTCCGGCGGGAGTGAAAATGAGCAGTTCTTC.

This rearrangement joins TRBV6-6 to TRBJ1-2; 7 bases match TRBD1. With V trimmed by 8 bases and J by 4 bases, 4 bases remained unmatched. Germline V gene lookup returns CDR1 MNHNY and CDR2 SVGAGI (reference sequence). This CDR3 is 12 amino acids long. In nucleotides, the CDR3 is TGTGCCAGCCAGGACAGGCTCTATGGCTACACCTTC. It specifies CASQDRLYGYTF.

CDR3 DNA: TGTGCCAGCAGCAGTACCCTAGGCTCCTACGAGCAGTACTTC. It yields the protein CASSSTLGSYEQYF. The chain uses TRBV7-9 and TRBJ2-7; D uncertain. Germline V lookup: CDR1 SEHNR, CDR2 FQNEAQ (reference sequence). V was trimmed by 5 bases and J by 0 bases, leaving 11 bases between them. The CDR3 is 14 residues long.

For the CDR3, the DNA is TGTGCCAGCAGCCAAGATCGGGGAACAGGGGGATCCTCGTACTATGGCTACACCTTC. Translation: CASSQDRGTGGSSYYGYTF. The chain uses TRBV4-2 and TRBJ1-2; 8 bases agree with TRBD1. Germline assignment: CDR1 LGHNA and CDR2 YNFKEQ. This CDR3 is built from 19 residues. With 0 bases clipped from V and 3 bases from J, the junction kept 15 bases outside the gene matches.

This clone was seen only once. The V call is TRBV6-4, the J call TRBJ2-1; TRBD1 aligns across 9 bases. Per germline, CDR1 MRHNA and CDR2 SNTAGT. The CDR3 has 15 residues. With 4 bases clipped from V and 4 bases from J, the junction kept 5 bases outside the gene matches. For the CDR3, the DNA is TGTGCCAGCAGTGTTGTACAGGGGGCGTACAATGAGCAGTTCTTC. Translating gives CASSVVQGAYNEQFF.

The rearrangement uses TRBV5-1 and TRBJ2-1; TRBD1 matches at 9 bases. The trim removed 4 bases at V and 5 bases at J, leaving 10 bases unmatched. Germline values: CDR1 SGHRS, CDR2 YFSETQ. The CDR3 runs 16 residues. The CDR3 loop is CASSKNRDRAHNEQFF. The DNA for the CDR3 is TGCGCCAGCAGCAAAAACCGGGACAGGGCCCACAATGAGCAGTTCTTC.

V usage is TRBV28 and J usage is TRBJ2-7; D perhaps matches TRBD2 (5 bases). Per germline, CDR1 MDHEN and CDR2 SYDVKM. The ends were cut back, 6 bases at V and 6 bases at J, with 12 bases in the middle. The CDR3 sequence is 12 residues long. The CDR3, as DNA: TGTGCCAGCAGATCGAGGGTTGGCGAGCAGTACTTC. Translating it yields CASRSRVGEQYF. The full variable domain, completed using reference TRBV28 and TRBJ2-7, is DVKVTQSSRYLVKRTGEKVFLECVQDMDHENMFWYRQDPGLGLRLIYFSYDVKMKEKGDIPEGYSVSREKKERFSLILESASTNQTSMYLCASRSRVGEQYFGPGTRLTVT.

The rearrangement joins TRBV7-8 to TRBJ2-5; D is unresolved. The V end lost 5 bases, the J end lost 3 bases, and 4 bases lay between the germline ends. Germline CDR1 SGHVS, CDR2 FQNEAQ. The CDR3 is 11 residues long. CDR3 region: CASSREETQYF. Written as DNA, the CDR3 is TGTGCCAGCAGCCGAGAAGAGACCCAGTACTTC.

J is TRBJ1-1 and V is TRBV7-9, with D maybe TRBD1 (6 bases). Trimming shortened V by 6 bases and J by 7 bases, and 9 bases separated the two germline ends. Germline V gene lookup returns CDR1 SEHNR and CDR2 FQNEAQ (reference sequence). The CDR3 has 11 amino acids. The CDR3 DNA reads TGTGCCAGCAGAGTACAGGGTGAAGCTTTCTTT. Protein sequence: CASRVQGEAFF.

The chain has TRBV5-1 and TRBJ2-7; 7 nucleotides agree with TRBD1. V shed 3 bases and J 10 bases; nucleotides not matched to a gene: 10. Germline loops: CDR1 SGHRS, CDR2 YFSETQ. The CDR3 has 13 residues. The CDR3 DNA is TGCGCCAGCAGCTCGAGACAGGGTTTGAGTCAGTACTTC. Residues: CASSSRQGLSQYF.

The gene calls are TRBV9 and TRBJ1-2; D ambiguous. Per the germline V gene, CDR1 is SGDLS and CDR2 is YYNGEE. Trimming removed 0 bases at V and 1 base at J, with 19 bases between. The CDR3 sequence is 18 residues long. CDR3 DNA sequence: TGTGCCAGCAGCGTAGAGCGCATCTCCACTGGCCGTAACTATGGCTACACCTTC. This sequence encodes CASSVERISTGRNYGYTF.

The chain recombines TRBV2 with TRBJ1-5, with D unresolved. CDR1 and CDR2 (germline): SNHLY, FYNNEI. Between the trimmed V and J ends, which lost 5 bases and 0 bases, there was a span of 8 bases. The CDR3 is 14 residues long. DNA for the CDR3: TGTGCCAGCAGTCCCCTTTATAGCAATCAGCCCCAGCATTTT. It translates to CASSPLYSNQPQHF.

Here the CDR3 reads CASSLGGTVNTEAFF. The DNA for the CDR3 is TGTGCCAGCAGTTTAGGGGGGACGGTGAACACTGAAGCTTTCTTT. The chain joins TRBV28 to TRBJ1-1; TRBD1 might be the D (5 bases). Germline lookup yields CDR1 MDHEN and CDR2 SYDVKM. The V and J ends lost 2 bases and 0 bases respectively, with 10 bases between them. This CDR3 region has 15 residues.

The chain carries TRBV5-1 and TRBJ2-7; 10 bases align to TRBD2. Germline loops: CDR1 SGHRS, CDR2 YFSETQ. The CDR3 is 14 residues long. V lost 2 bases to trimming and J lost 6 bases; unmatched junction nucleotides: 5. CDR3 DNA: TGCGCCAGCAGCTTCTTAGCGGGAGGCAGCGAGCAGTACTTC. It is translated as CASSFLAGGSEQYF.

J is TRBJ2-7 and V is TRBV19; maybe TRBD1 (6 bases). Deletions cut 0 bases from V and 4 bases from J, with 10 bases between. This CDR3 contains 14 residues. In germline, CDR1 is LNHDA, CDR2 SQIVND (reference sequence). CDR3 coding DNA: TGTGCCAGTAGTATAGAGGGGGCGTGGTACGAGCAGTACTTC. Its translation is CASSIEGAWYEQYF.

The rearrangement joins TRBV6-1 to TRBJ2-7; perhaps TRBD2 as D (6 bases). Germline CDR1 and CDR2: MNHNS and SASEGT. This CDR3 spans 13 amino acids. The V end lost 7 bases, the J end lost 0 bases, and 10 bases lay between the germline ends. The CDR3 region has the DNA TGTGCCAGCAATTGGGGGGACTCCTACGAGCAGTACTTC. It yields the protein CASNWGDSYEQYF.